A selection of T cell receptor beta chains follows, all from one sample in a study of blood T cell repertoires in COVID-19. Generated by immunoSEQ multiplex PCR, the TCRdb table keeps only in-frame clones and is missing some. Counted here are under 250,000 clones, under 90% occurring once; the ten biggest clones make up 3.6%. Sequenced input: PBMCs or T cells enriched from blood (not recorded which). The receptors were sampled from a middle-aged woman who had been exposed to COVID-19. The CDR3 runs from the conserved cysteine through the conserved F or W. The order of the fields is clone size, D gene, J gene, V gene, CDR3 length, CDR3 DNA, CDR3 protein. A D gene is named only where the DNA matches it firmly. Clone sizes are given selectively: once, few, many, or a class where the clone is expanded.

clone_size: .; d_call: TRBD1; j_call: TRBJ2-5; v_call: TRBV3-1/TRBV3-2; cdr3_length: 14; cdr3_nt: TGTGCCAGCAGCCCCGGACAGGGGCAAGAGACCCAGTACTTC; cdr3_aa: CASSPGQGQETQYF
clone_size: .; d_call: .; j_call: TRBJ1-2; v_call: TRBV5-4; cdr3_length: 12; cdr3_nt: TGTGCCAGCAGCTCGGACAGCTATGGCTACACCTTC; cdr3_aa: CASSSDSYGYTF
clone_size: .; d_call: TRBD1; j_call: TRBJ1-5; v_call: TRBV19; cdr3_length: 15; cdr3_nt: TGTGCCACAATGCCGACGACAGGGAGCAATCAGCCCCAGCATTTT; cdr3_aa: CATMPTTGSNQPQHF
clone_size: .; d_call: TRBD1; j_call: TRBJ1-5; v_call: TRBV7-2; cdr3_length: 13; cdr3_nt: TGTGCCAGCACCCGACAGGGGGATCAGCCCCAGCATTTT; cdr3_aa: CASTRQGDQPQHF
clone_size: .; d_call: .; j_call: TRBJ1-5; v_call: TRBV24-1; cdr3_length: 16; cdr3_nt: TGTGCCACCAGTGATTCCAGTTTTAATAGCAATCAGCCCCAGCATTTT; cdr3_aa: CATSDSSFNSNQPQHF
clone_size: few; d_call: TRBD2; j_call: TRBJ2-3; v_call: TRBV30; cdr3_length: 15; cdr3_nt: TGTGCCGCAACGCCGCTAGCGGGGGGGACAGATACGCAGTATTTT; cdr3_aa: CAATPLAGGTDTQYF
clone_size: .; d_call: TRBD2; j_call: TRBJ2-5; v_call: TRBV11-2; cdr3_length: 17; cdr3_nt: TGTGCCAGCAGCTTAGGGGGCTTGGCTAGCGGGGAAGAGACCCAGTACTTC; cdr3_aa: CASSLGGLASGEETQYF
clone_size: few; d_call: TRBD1; j_call: TRBJ2-7; v_call: TRBV5-1; cdr3_length: 13; cdr3_nt: TGCGCCAGCAGCCCCTCAGGGGGCTACGAGCAGTACTTC; cdr3_aa: CASSPSGGYEQYF
clone_size: .; d_call: .; j_call: TRBJ2-7; v_call: TRBV6-1; cdr3_length: 13; cdr3_nt: TGTGCCAGCAGTGAAGTGTGGCATTACGAGCAGTACTTC; cdr3_aa: CASSEVWHYEQYF
clone_size: .; d_call: .; j_call: TRBJ1-3; v_call: TRBV28; cdr3_length: 15; cdr3_nt: TGTGCCAGCAGAGAACAGGAGTACTCTGGAAACACCATATATTTT; cdr3_aa: CASREQEYSGNTIYF
clone_size: .; d_call: .; j_call: TRBJ2-7; v_call: TRBV2; cdr3_length: 15; cdr3_nt: TGTGCCAGCAGTGAAATGCGAGGGCTTAGCAACGAGCAGTACTTC; cdr3_aa: CASSEMRGLSNEQYF
clone_size: .; d_call: TRBD2; j_call: TRBJ2-3; v_call: TRBV5-1; cdr3_length: 16; cdr3_nt: TGCGCCAGCAGCCCGGACCTAGCGGGGGGCACAGATACGCAGTATTTT; cdr3_aa: CASSPDLAGGTDTQYF
clone_size: .; d_call: .; j_call: TRBJ1-5; v_call: TRBV9; cdr3_length: 14; cdr3_nt: TGTGCCAGCAGCGAGACAGGTATCAATCAGCCCCAGCATTTT; cdr3_aa: CASSETGINQPQHF
clone_size: .; d_call: .; j_call: TRBJ1-6; v_call: TRBV19; cdr3_length: 16; cdr3_nt: TGTGCCAGTAGTAACAAGGGGAACGACCTCGGGTCACCCCTCCACTTT; cdr3_aa: CASSNKGNDLGSPLHF
clone_size: .; d_call: .; j_call: TRBJ2-7; v_call: TRBV16; cdr3_length: 13; cdr3_nt: TGTGCCAGCAGCCAATCCCTTTCCTACGAGCAGTACTTC; cdr3_aa: CASSQSLSYEQYF
clone_size: few; d_call: .; j_call: TRBJ1-4; v_call: TRBV4-1; cdr3_length: 16; cdr3_nt: TGCGCCAGCAGCCCCGGAGGCGTTGCAACTAATGAAAAACTGTTTTTT; cdr3_aa: CASSPGGVATNEKLFF
clone_size: .; d_call: .; j_call: TRBJ1-1; v_call: TRBV3-1/TRBV3-2; cdr3_length: 14; cdr3_nt: TGTGCCAGCAGCCAAGAGAACAGGGTCACTGAAGCTTTCTTT; cdr3_aa: CASSQENRVTEAFF
clone_size: .; d_call: .; j_call: TRBJ2-1; v_call: TRBV9; cdr3_length: 15; cdr3_nt: TGTGCCAGCACCCCTGTGGGGAGCTCCTACAATGAGCAGTTCTTC; cdr3_aa: CASTPVGSSYNEQFF
clone_size: .; d_call: TRBD1; j_call: TRBJ1-2; v_call: TRBV6-6; cdr3_length: 15; cdr3_nt: TGTGCCAGCAGGCCCGGGACAGGGGAAGGGTATGGCTACACCTTC; cdr3_aa: CASRPGTGEGYGYTF
clone_size: .; d_call: TRBD1; j_call: TRBJ1-2; v_call: TRBV19; cdr3_length: 15; cdr3_nt: TGTGCCAGTAGTATAGCAGGGGGCGCAGACTATGGCTACACCTTC; cdr3_aa: CASSIAGGADYGYTF
clone_size: .; d_call: .; j_call: TRBJ2-7; v_call: TRBV30; cdr3_length: 19; cdr3_nt: TGTGCCTGGAGCCCTATCAAACTCCTGTGGGGCCGTGGCTCCTACGAGCAGTACTTC; cdr3_aa: CAWSPIKLLWGRGSYEQYF
clone_size: .; d_call: .; j_call: TRBJ2-2; v_call: TRBV4-1; cdr3_length: 15; cdr3_nt: TGCGCCAGCAGCCCCGGGACTTCGAACACCGGGGAGCTGTTTTTT; cdr3_aa: CASSPGTSNTGELFF
clone_size: .; d_call: TRBD2; j_call: TRBJ2-5; v_call: TRBV7-8; cdr3_length: 16; cdr3_nt: TGTGCCAGCAGCTTAGAGTTAGCGGGGAACGGAGAGACCCAGTACTTC; cdr3_aa: CASSLELAGNGETQYF
clone_size: .; d_call: TRBD2; j_call: TRBJ2-1; v_call: TRBV24-1; cdr3_length: 14; cdr3_nt: TGTGCCACCAGTGATAGCGGGGGTAACAATGAGCAGTTCTTC; cdr3_aa: CATSDSGGNNEQFF
clone_size: .; d_call: TRBD1; j_call: TRBJ1-6; v_call: TRBV18; cdr3_length: 16; cdr3_nt: TGTGCCAGCTCACCAACGATGACAGGGAACAATTCACCCCTCCACTTT; cdr3_aa: CASSPTMTGNNSPLHF
clone_size: .; d_call: .; j_call: TRBJ2-7; v_call: TRBV19; cdr3_length: 17; cdr3_nt: TGTGCCAGTAGCCCTGCCCCAGGGCGGGACCTCCGAGACGAGCAGTACTTC; cdr3_aa: CASSPAPGRDLRDEQYF
clone_size: .; d_call: .; j_call: TRBJ1-1; v_call: TRBV6-5; cdr3_length: 14; cdr3_nt: TGTGCCAGCAGTTATTATCGTATGAACACTGAAGCTTTCTTT; cdr3_aa: CASSYYRMNTEAFF
clone_size: few; d_call: TRBD1; j_call: TRBJ2-7; v_call: TRBV29-1; cdr3_length: 11; cdr3_nt: TGCAGCGGGCAGGGGGCGCGGGAGCAGTACTTC; cdr3_aa: CSGQGAREQYF
clone_size: .; d_call: .; j_call: TRBJ1-4; v_call: TRBV4-1; cdr3_length: 16; cdr3_nt: TGCGCCAGCAGCCAAGAGGTACAGCGGATCGGTGAAAAACTGTTTTTT; cdr3_aa: CASSQEVQRIGEKLFF
clone_size: once; d_call: .; j_call: TRBJ1-2; v_call: TRBV28; cdr3_length: 19; cdr3_nt: TGTGCCAGCAGTTTTCTTCCCCCTGGACAGTTATCTACTAACTATGGCTACACCTTC; cdr3_aa: CASSFLPPGQLSTNYGYTF
clone_size: .; d_call: .; j_call: TRBJ2-7; v_call: TRBV20-1; cdr3_length: 17; cdr3_nt: TGCAGTGCTAGTGGGAGGCGCCAGGGGGTTCTTTCCTACGAGCAGTACTTC; cdr3_aa: CSASGRRQGVLSYEQYF
clone_size: .; d_call: TRBD1; j_call: TRBJ2-7; v_call: TRBV15; cdr3_length: 13; cdr3_nt: TGTGCCACCAGCTCGACCGGGACAGGAGAGCAGTACTTC; cdr3_aa: CATSSTGTGEQYF
clone_size: .; d_call: TRBD2; j_call: TRBJ2-3; v_call: TRBV29-1; cdr3_length: 13; cdr3_nt: TGCAGCTCCCATGGGGGGGGAACAGATACGCAGTATTTT; cdr3_aa: CSSHGGGTDTQYF
clone_size: few; d_call: .; j_call: TRBJ1-3; v_call: TRBV7-9; cdr3_length: 14; cdr3_nt: TGTGCCAGCAGTCCGGACTCAGATGGAAACACCATATATTTT; cdr3_aa: CASSPDSDGNTIYF
clone_size: .; d_call: .; j_call: TRBJ2-1; v_call: TRBV29-1; cdr3_length: 15; cdr3_nt: TGCAGCGTTGTGCCCGGGGGGCCCTCCGGCAATGAGCAGTTCTTC; cdr3_aa: CSVVPGGPSGNEQFF
clone_size: .; d_call: TRBD2; j_call: TRBJ2-1; v_call: TRBV3-1/TRBV3-2; cdr3_length: 16; cdr3_nt: TGTGCCAGCAGCCCCCTTCTAGCGGGGGGGCAGGATGAGCAGTTCTTC; cdr3_aa: CASSPLLAGGQDEQFF
clone_size: .; d_call: .; j_call: TRBJ2-3; v_call: TRBV6-1; cdr3_length: 16; cdr3_nt: TGTGCCAGCAGTGAAGCAATGGGCCGGGGTCAGGATACGCAGTATTTT; cdr3_aa: CASSEAMGRGQDTQYF
clone_size: .; d_call: TRBD1; j_call: TRBJ1-5; v_call: TRBV19; cdr3_length: 13; cdr3_nt: TGTGCCAGTAGGGGACAGCTCAATCAGCCCCAGCATTTT; cdr3_aa: CASRGQLNQPQHF
clone_size: .; d_call: .; j_call: TRBJ2-1; v_call: TRBV4-3; cdr3_length: 18; cdr3_nt: TGCGCCAGCAGCCAAGATCTCCCTAGCGCCCGCTCCTACAATGAGCAGTTCTTC; cdr3_aa: CASSQDLPSARSYNEQFF
clone_size: .; d_call: TRBD1; j_call: TRBJ2-7; v_call: TRBV29-1; cdr3_length: 16; cdr3_nt: TGCAGCGTTGAGCTAGGCCGGGGACAGGGGAGCTTCGAGCAGTACTTC; cdr3_aa: CSVELGRGQGSFEQYF
clone_size: .; d_call: .; j_call: TRBJ1-2; v_call: TRBV18; cdr3_length: 15; cdr3_nt: TGTGCCAGCTCACCCGGGTGGGGAGCTAACTATGGCTACACCTTC; cdr3_aa: CASSPGWGANYGYTF
clone_size: .; d_call: TRBD1; j_call: TRBJ1-1; v_call: TRBV5-1; cdr3_length: 19; cdr3_nt: TGCGCCAGCAGCTTGGGTGTGACAGGGGGCTCGGGCATCGGGACTGAAGCTTTCTTT; cdr3_aa: CASSLGVTGGSGIGTEAFF